The 20 T cell receptor beta chains reported below all come from one sample, sequenced in a study of control samples from healthy donors and cancer patients. Some clones are missing from TCRdb's copy, which holds only in-frame ones; the method was immunoSEQ multiplex PCR. The sample shows about 100,000 clones, approximately 90% of them seen only once. The sequenced sample was blood. These TCRs come from a man aged 25 to 40 in good health.

This clone was observed a single time. The chain joins TRBV2 to TRBJ2-5; 9 positions match TRBD1. This CDR3 region has 14 residues. The germline V gene has CDR1 SNHLY and CDR2 FYNNEI. Germline trimming cut 4 bases from V and 4 bases from J; bases unmatched to any gene: 4. CDR3 amino acids: CASSGGQGPETQYF. The CDR3 DNA sequence: TGTGCCAGCAGTGGGGGACAGGGTCCAGAGACCCAGTACTTC.

The rearrangement links TRBV4-3 to TRBJ2-5; no clear D gene. The germline CDR1 and CDR2 sequences are LGHNA and YSLEER. The V and J ends lost 0 bases and 2 bases respectively, with 13 bases between them. The CDR3 is 16 residues long. The CDR3 coding sequence is TGCGCCAGCAGCCAAGACCTGGCAGGATCTCAAGAGACCCAGTACTTC. This sequence encodes CASSQDLAGSQETQYF.

The J gene is TRBJ1-6, the V gene TRBV5-1, with no clear D. V shed 2 bases and J shed 0 bases, with 9 bases lying between them. Germline V gene data show CDR1 as SGHRS and CDR2 as YFSETQ. The CDR3 runs to 16 residues. The CDR3 bases are TGCGCCAGCAGCTTCTCCCAGAGCTCCTATAATTCACCCCTCCACTTT. This sequence encodes CASSFSQSSYNSPLHF.

The rearrangement links TRBV3-1 (or the pseudogene TRBV3-2) to TRBJ1-2; tentatively, D is TRBD1 (5 bases). Germline V CDR1 and CDR2: LGHDT, YNNKEL (reference sequence). Trimming removed 1 base from V and 12 bases from J, with 18 bases in between. The CDR3 is made up of 14 amino acids. The CDR3, as DNA: TGTGCCAGCAGCCAAGCCGGGGGAAAAAGGGTAAACACCTTC. It yields the protein CASSQAGGKRVNTF.

The chain joins TRBV25-1 to TRBJ2-7; D may correspond to TRBD1 or TRBD2 (5 bases each). From germline, CDR1 is MGHDK and CDR2 SYGVNS. Trimming removed 2 bases from V and 2 bases from J, with 10 bases in between. The CDR3 length is 14 residues. The CDR3 nucleotides are TGTGCCAGCAGTGAAGCAGGGAGAACCTACGAGCAGTACTTC. This sequence encodes CASSEAGRTYEQYF.

The V and J genes are TRBV28 and TRBJ2-3; D gene uncertain. Germline V gives CDR1 MDHEN, CDR2 SYDVKM. V was shortened by 6 bases and J by 0 bases, with 4 bases between the two germline ends. This CDR3 has 12 residues. In DNA form, the CDR3 reads TGTGCCAGCAGGTCTAGCACAGATACGCAGTATTTT. This encodes CASRSSTDTQYF. Together with reference TRBV28 and TRBJ2-3, the CDR3 gives the full variable domain: DVKVTQSSRYLVKRTGEKVFLECVQDMDHENMFWYRQDPGLGLRLIYFSYDVKMKEKGDIPEGYSVSREKKERFSLILESASTNQTSMYLCASRSSTDTQYFGPGTRLTVL.

The V and J genes are TRBV5-1 and TRBJ2-1; 10 nucleotides agree with TRBD2. Germline CDR1 reads SGHRS; CDR2 reads YFSETQ. The CDR3 is 15 residues long. V trimming: 4 bases; J trimming: 6 bases; junction bases outside the gene matches: 7. Here the CDR3 reads CASSLSGGAVNEQFF. The CDR3 DNA is TGCGCCAGCAGCCTCAGCGGGGGGGCCGTCAATGAGCAGTTCTTC.

The chain uses TRBV4-1 and TRBJ2-2, with D possibly TRBD2 on 6 matching bases. CDR1 and CDR2 from the germline V gene are MGHRA and YSYEKL. This CDR3 contains 16 residues. Trimming removed 7 bases from V and 6 bases from J, with 21 bases in between. DNA of the CDR3: TGCGCCAGCACCGCAATTCTAGCGATTAGGGCCGGGGAGCTGTTTTTT. This encodes CASTAILAIRAGELFF.

The chain employs TRBV6-4 and TRBJ2-7; possible D gene TRBD2, 6 bases. Germline values: CDR1 MRHNA, CDR2 SNTAGT. This CDR3 spans 13 amino acids. The V end was cut by 2 bases, the J end by 5 bases, with 10 bases between. The CDR3 DNA follows: TGTGCCAGCAGTGACCGGAGGGAGGACGAGCAGTACGTC. It translates to CASSDRREDEQYV.

CDR3 in amino acids: CASSYESPDRGGKLFF. CDR3 nucleotides: TGTGCCAGCAGTTATGAGTCCCCGGACAGGGGAGGAAAACTGTTTTTT. The genes are TRBV6-6 and TRBJ1-4; 9 bases fit TRBD1. V was pared by 3 bases and J by 10 bases, with 12 bases of the junction left unmatched. The CDR3 is 16 amino acids. Looked up from germline, CDR1 is MNHNY and CDR2 is SVGAGI (reference sequence).

The CDR3 loop is CASSLGAGELFF. As DNA, the CDR3 is TGTGCCAGCAGCTTAGGCGCCGGGGAGCTGTTTTTT. This chain joins TRBV11-1 and TRBJ2-2; D unresolved. The CDR3 runs to 12 residues. Deletions cut 1 base from V and 6 bases from J, with 3 bases between. Germline assignment: CDR1 SGHAT and CDR2 FQDESV (reference sequence).

The rearrangement links TRBV9 to TRBJ2-1; D call uncertain. In germline, CDR1 is SGDLS, CDR2 YYNGEE. The germline V and J ends were trimmed by 0 bases and 6 bases, with 16 bases remaining between them. CDR3 length: 16 residues. The CDR3 loop is CASSVGVRSDVNEQFF. CDR3 DNA sequence: TGTGCCAGCAGCGTAGGGGTGAGGAGCGACGTCAATGAGCAGTTCTTC.

This sequence joins TRBV19 and TRBJ2-7; 7 bases line up with TRBD2. The length of the CDR3 is 15 residues. Germline loops: CDR1 LNHDA, CDR2 SQIVND (reference sequence). The trim removed 3 bases at V and 3 bases at J, leaving 8 bases unmatched. This CDR3 is CASSIPQGLGYEQYF. The CDR3 region has the DNA TGTGCCAGTAGTATCCCCCAAGGACTAGGCTACGAGCAGTACTTC.

The rearrangement uses TRBV3-1 (or the pseudogene TRBV3-2) and TRBJ1-2, with D possibly TRBD1 on 6 matching bases. The V end lost 0 bases, the J end lost 7 bases, and 15 bases lay between the germline ends. From germline, CDR1 is LGHDT and CDR2 YNNKEL (reference sequence). The CDR3 is made up of 15 amino acids. CDR3 residues: CASSQDLLGGRGYTF. CDR3 nucleotides: TGTGCCAGCAGCCAAGATCTCCTGGGGGGCCGTGGCTACACCTTC.

The V call is TRBV28, the J call TRBJ1-2; tentative D call: TRBD1 (5 bases). CDR3 length equals 13 residues. V shed 6 bases and J shed 5 bases, with 13 bases lying between them. Germline lookup yields CDR1 MDHEN and CDR2 SYDVKM. CDR3 residues: CASREQGNYGYTF. The CDR3 DNA follows: TGTGCCAGCAGAGAGCAGGGCAATTATGGCTACACCTTC.

V usage is TRBV4-3 and J usage is TRBJ2-1; no definite D call. The germline V gene encodes CDR1 LGHNA and CDR2 YSLEER. Deletions cut 0 bases from V and 2 bases from J, with 8 bases between. This CDR3 is built from 15 residues. The CDR3 here is CASSQDGSPYNEQFF. The CDR3 bases are TGCGCCAGCAGCCAAGATGGGTCCCCCTACAATGAGCAGTTCTTC.

There are a few counts of this clone. The chain combines TRBV9 with TRBJ1-1; perhaps TRBD1 as D (5 bases). Germline assignment: CDR1 SGDLS and CDR2 YYNGEE. V was clipped by 0 bases and J by 1 base, with 10 bases between them. This CDR3 is 15 amino acids long. The CDR3 DNA reads TGTGCCAGCAGCGTAGTGGACACGGGGAACACTGAAGCTTTCTTT. Its translation: CASSVVDTGNTEAFF.

V gene TRBV2 combines with J gene TRBJ1-2; TRBD1 aligns across 9 bases. Per germline, CDR1 SNHLY and CDR2 FYNNEI. Trimming took 5 bases from V and 7 from J; bases not matched to a gene: 8. This CDR3 is built from 14 residues. CDR3 sequence reads: CASSTGQGEGGYTF. For the CDR3, the DNA is TGTGCCAGCAGTACGGGACAGGGTGAGGGTGGCTACACCTTC.

The chain carries TRBV11-2 and TRBJ2-3, with D perhaps TRBD1 or TRBD2 (5 bases each). This CDR3 is 15 amino acids long. Germline V gene lookup returns CDR1 SGHAT and CDR2 FQNNGV. Trimming took 0 bases from V and 1 from J, leaving 8 bases between them. This chain's CDR3 is CASSLDGARTDTQYF. DNA of the CDR3: TGTGCCAGCAGCTTAGACGGGGCGCGCACAGATACGCAGTATTTT.

This clone was seen once. The chain combines TRBV6-6 with TRBJ1-1, with a weak D call TRBD1 (5 bases). With 4 bases removed from V and 2 bases from J, the gap between germline ends came to 14 bases. This CDR3 has 15 residues. Germline assignment: CDR1 MNHNY and CDR2 SVGAGI (reference sequence). The CDR3 here is CASSSPDIGNTEAFF. The CDR3 coding sequence is TGTGCCAGCAGTTCTCCGGACATTGGAAACACTGAAGCTTTCTTT.